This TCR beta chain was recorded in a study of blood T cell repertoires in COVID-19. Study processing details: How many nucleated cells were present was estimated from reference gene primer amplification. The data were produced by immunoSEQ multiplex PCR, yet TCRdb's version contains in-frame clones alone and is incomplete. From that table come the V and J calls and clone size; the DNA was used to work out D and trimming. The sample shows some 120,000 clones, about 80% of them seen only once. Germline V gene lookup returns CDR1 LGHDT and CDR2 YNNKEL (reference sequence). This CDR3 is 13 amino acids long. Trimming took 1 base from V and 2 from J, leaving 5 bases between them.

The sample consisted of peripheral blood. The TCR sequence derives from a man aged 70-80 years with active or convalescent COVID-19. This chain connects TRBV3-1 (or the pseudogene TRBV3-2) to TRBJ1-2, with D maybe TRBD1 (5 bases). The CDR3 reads CASSQGQNYGYTF. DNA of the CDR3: TGTGCCAGCAGCCAAGGACAGAACTATGGCTACACCTTC.